The present T cell receptor beta chain was sequenced within a study of CD8+ T cells in alopecia areata. Sorting separated CD4+ and CD8+ T cells out of PBMCs. On this clone itself: The antigen remains undetermined.

General study results and limits: Sharing of TCRs across patients appeared less clear than in mice, possibly for HLA-related reasons. In lesional scalp, particularly from alopecia totalis/universalis, clonality was higher than in normal scalp.

CDR1 and CDR2 (germline): SNHLY, FYNNEI. V was shortened by 5 bases and J by 0 bases, with 14 bases between the two germline ends. The CDR3 runs to 15 residues. It was cDNA, reverse transcribed from extracted RNA, that served as the sequencing template. Measured with immunoSEQ multiplex PCR; TCRdb has only the in-frame clones, and not every one. This sample has roughly 150,000 clones, with approximately 60% found just once. The sequencing sample was made of CD8+ T cells sorted from blood. The chain links TRBV2 to TRBJ2-7, with TRBD2 as a possible D gene (6 bases). The receptor's source is a human donor in good health. The CDR3 nucleotides read TGTGCCAGCAGTACCCGGGACTCCGGCTCCTACGAGCAGTACTTC. Its translation: CASSTRDSGSYEQYF. Full variable domain (outside the CDR3, taken from reference TRBV2 and TRBJ2-7): EPEVTQTPSHQVTQMGQEVILRCVPISNHLYFYWYRQILGQKVEFLVSFYNNEISEKSEIFDDQFSVERPDGSNFTLKIRSTKLEDSAMYFCASSTRDSGSYEQYFGPGTRLTVT.